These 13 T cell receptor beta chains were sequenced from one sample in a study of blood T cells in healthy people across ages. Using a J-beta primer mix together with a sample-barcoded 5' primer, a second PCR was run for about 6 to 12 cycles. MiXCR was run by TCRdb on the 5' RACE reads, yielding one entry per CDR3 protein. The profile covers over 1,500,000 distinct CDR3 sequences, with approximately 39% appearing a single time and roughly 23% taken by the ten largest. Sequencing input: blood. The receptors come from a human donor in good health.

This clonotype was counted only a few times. Written as DNA, the CDR3 is TGTGCCAGCACCGGAGGGGGGGTAGGCTACAATGAGCAGTTCTTC. Translation gives CASTGGGVGYNEQFF. The V call is TRBV28, the J call TRBJ2-1; possibly TRBD2 for D (7 bases). Germline CDR1 is MDHEN and CDR2 is SYDVKM. V shed 7 bases and J shed 3 bases, with 16 bases lying between them. This CDR3 is built from 15 residues.

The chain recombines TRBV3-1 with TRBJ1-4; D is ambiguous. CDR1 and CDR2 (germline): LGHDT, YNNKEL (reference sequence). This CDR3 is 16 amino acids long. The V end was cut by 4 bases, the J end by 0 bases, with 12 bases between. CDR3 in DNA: TGTGCCAGCAGCCCCTTGACACTCGCAACTAATGAAAAACTGTTTTTT. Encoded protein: CASSPLTLATNEKLFF.

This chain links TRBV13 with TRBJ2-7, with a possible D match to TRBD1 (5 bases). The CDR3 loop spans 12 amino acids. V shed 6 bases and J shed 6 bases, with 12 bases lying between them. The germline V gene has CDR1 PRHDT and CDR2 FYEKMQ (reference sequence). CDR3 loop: CASRTKRGEQYF. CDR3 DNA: TGTGCCAGCAGAACAAAAAGGGGCGAGCAGTACTTC.

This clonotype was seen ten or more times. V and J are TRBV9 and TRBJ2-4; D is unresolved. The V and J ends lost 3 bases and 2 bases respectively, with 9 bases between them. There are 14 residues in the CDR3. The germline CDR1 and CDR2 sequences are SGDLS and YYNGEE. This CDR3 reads CASSASGPKNIQYF. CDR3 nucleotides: TGTGCCAGCAGCGCCTCAGGCCCCAAAAACATTCAGTACTTC.

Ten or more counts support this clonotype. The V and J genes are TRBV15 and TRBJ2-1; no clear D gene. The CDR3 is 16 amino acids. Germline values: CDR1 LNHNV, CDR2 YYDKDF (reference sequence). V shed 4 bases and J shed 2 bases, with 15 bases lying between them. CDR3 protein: CATSIPSDRPYNEQFF. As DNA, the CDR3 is TGTGCCACCAGCATCCCCTCGGATCGACCCTACAATGAGCAGTTCTTC. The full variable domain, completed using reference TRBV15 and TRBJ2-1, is DAMVIQNPRYQVTQFGKPVTLSCSQTLNHNVMYWYQQKSSQAPKLLFHYYDKDFNNEADTPDNFQSRRPNTSFCFLDIRSPGLGDTAMYLCATSIPSDRPYNEQFFGPGTRLTVL.

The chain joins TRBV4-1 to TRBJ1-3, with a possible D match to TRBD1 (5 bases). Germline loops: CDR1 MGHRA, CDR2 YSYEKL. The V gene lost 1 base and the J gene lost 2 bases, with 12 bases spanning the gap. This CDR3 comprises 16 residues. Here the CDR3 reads CASSQAWGLTGNTIYF. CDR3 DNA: TGCGCCAGCAGCCAAGCGTGGGGGTTGACTGGAAACACCATATATTTT.

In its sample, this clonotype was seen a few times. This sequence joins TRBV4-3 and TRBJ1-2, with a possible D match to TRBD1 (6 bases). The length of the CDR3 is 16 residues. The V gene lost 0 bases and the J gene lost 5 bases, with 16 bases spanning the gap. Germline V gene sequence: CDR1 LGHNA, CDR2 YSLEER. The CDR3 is CASSQDEGGVWYGYTF. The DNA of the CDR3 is TGCGCCAGCAGCCAAGATGAGGGGGGGGTTTGGTATGGCTACACCTTC.

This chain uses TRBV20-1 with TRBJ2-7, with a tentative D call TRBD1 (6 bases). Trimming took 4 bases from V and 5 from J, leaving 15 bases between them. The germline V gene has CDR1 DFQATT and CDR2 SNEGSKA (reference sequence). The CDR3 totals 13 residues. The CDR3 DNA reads TGCAGTGCTATCGGCAGGGGTAACGACGAGCAGTACTTC. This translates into CSAIGRGNDEQYF.

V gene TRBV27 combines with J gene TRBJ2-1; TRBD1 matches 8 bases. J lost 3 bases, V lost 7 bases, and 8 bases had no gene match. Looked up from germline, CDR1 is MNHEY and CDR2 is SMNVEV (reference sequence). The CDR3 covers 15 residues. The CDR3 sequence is CASNLHGQGYNEQFF. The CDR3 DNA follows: TGTGCCAGCAACCTCCATGGACAGGGCTACAATGAGCAGTTCTTC.

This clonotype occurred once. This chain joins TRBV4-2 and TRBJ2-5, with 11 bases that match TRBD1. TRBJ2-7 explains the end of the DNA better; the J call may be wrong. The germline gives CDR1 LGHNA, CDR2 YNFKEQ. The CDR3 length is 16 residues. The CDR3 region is CASSQDIGTGGGEQYF. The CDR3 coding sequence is TGTGCCAGCAGCCAAGATATCGGGACAGGGGGGGGCGAGCAGTACTTC.

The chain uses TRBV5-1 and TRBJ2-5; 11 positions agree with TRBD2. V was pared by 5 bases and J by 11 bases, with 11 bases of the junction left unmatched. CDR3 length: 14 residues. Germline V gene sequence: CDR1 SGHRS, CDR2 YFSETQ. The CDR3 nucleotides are TGCGCCAGCAGTCCGGCTAGCGGGGGGTTTGAGCAGTACTTC. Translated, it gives CASSPASGGFEQYF.

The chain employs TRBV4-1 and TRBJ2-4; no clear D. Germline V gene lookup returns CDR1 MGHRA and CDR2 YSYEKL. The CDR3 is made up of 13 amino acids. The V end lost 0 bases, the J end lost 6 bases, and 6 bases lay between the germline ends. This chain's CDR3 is CASSQDPGNIQYF. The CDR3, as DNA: TGCGCCAGCAGCCAAGATCCCGGAAACATTCAGTACTTC.

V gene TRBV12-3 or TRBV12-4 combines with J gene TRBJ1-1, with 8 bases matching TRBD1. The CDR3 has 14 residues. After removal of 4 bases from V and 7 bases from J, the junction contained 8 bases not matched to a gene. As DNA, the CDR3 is TGTGCCAGCAGTTGGTTCGGACAGGGTCGTGAAGCTTTCTTT. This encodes CASSWFGQGREAFF.